These T cell receptor beta chains were read from a single sample in a study of blood T cell repertoires in COVID-19. The data were produced by immunoSEQ multiplex PCR, yet TCRdb's version contains in-frame clones alone and is incomplete. The table includes 100,000 to 150,000 clones, around 88% detected once. The sample taken for sequencing was peripheral blood. The receptors derive from a woman aged 50 to 60 with active or convalescent COVID-19. Each CDR3 is given with its conserved first and last residue. The D gene is left open where the match is weak. Not every row has a clone size; where given, it reads once, few, many or a size class.

D gene,J gene,CDR3 length,clone size,V gene,CDR3 protein,CDR3 DNA
TRBD1,TRBJ1-4,14,.,TRBV28,CATWGQGEGEKLFF,TGTGCCACCTGGGGACAGGGTGAAGGTGAAAAACTGTTTTTT
.,TRBJ2-1,16,.,TRBV29-1,CSVEDPERSSYNEQFF,TGCAGCGTTGAAGATCCTGAGCGGAGCTCCTACAATGAGCAGTTCTTC
.,TRBJ1-5,15,.,TRBV6-2/TRBV6-3,CASSSRFYSNQPQHF,TGTGCCAGCAGTTCCAGGTTTTATAGCAATCAGCCCCAGCATTTT
TRBD1,TRBJ2-3,15,.,TRBV10-3,CAISGTGWGTDTQYF,TGTGCCATCAGTGGGACAGGGTGGGGAACAGATACGCAGTATTTT
TRBD2,TRBJ2-1,15,.,TRBV5-1,CASRPGLAAYNEQFF,TGCGCCAGCAGACCGGGACTAGCGGCTTACAATGAGCAGTTCTTC
.,TRBJ2-2,12,.,TRBV29-1,CSGGDLTGELFF,TGCAGCGGGGGGGACTTAACCGGGGAGCTGTTTTTT
.,TRBJ2-3,11,once,TRBV27,CASISSDTQYF,TGTGCCAGCATTTCCTCAGATACGCAGTATTTT
TRBD1,TRBJ2-5,16,few,TRBV14,CASSQDAGGGSETQYF,TGTGCCAGCAGCCAAGATGCAGGGGGCGGCTCTGAGACCCAGTACTTC
.,TRBJ2-1,15,.,TRBV18,CASSQAAGSYNEQFF,TGTGCCAGCTCTCAAGCCGCAGGTTCCTACAATGAGCAGTTCTTC
TRBD1,TRBJ1-6,13,.,TRBV10-3,CAISQGGNSPLHF,TGTGCCATCAGCCAGGGGGGTAATTCACCCCTCCACTTT
TRBD1,TRBJ2-7,13,.,TRBV5-6,CASSPAGGYEQYF,TGTGCCAGCAGCCCAGCAGGGGGCTACGAGCAGTACTTC
.,TRBJ2-1,15,.,TRBV18,CASSPQTGSYNEQFF,TGTGCCAGCTCACCCCAAACGGGCTCCTACAATGAGCAGTTCTTC
TRBD1,TRBJ2-6,19,.,TRBV27,CASNLRDRRIYSGANVLTF,TGTGCCAGCAACCTCCGGGACAGGAGAATTTACTCTGGGGCCAACGTCCTGACTTTC
.,TRBJ1-2,13,.,TRBV9,CASSVEEYYGYTF,TGTGCCAGCAGCGTAGAGGAGTACTATGGCTACACCTTC
.,TRBJ1-2,14,few,TRBV6-4,CASSDSAGVGGYTF,TGTGCCAGCAGTGACTCGGCAGGGGTGGGTGGCTACACCTTC
.,TRBJ1-6,12,.,TRBV12-3/TRBV12-4,CASSRVDSPLHF,TGTGCCAGCAGCCGGGTTGATTCACCCCTCCACTTT
TRBD2,TRBJ2-1,16,.,TRBV7-9,CASSPSAGVSYNEQFF,TGTGCCAGCAGCCCAAGTGCGGGAGTATCCTACAATGAGCAGTTCTTC
.,TRBJ2-7,11,.,TRBV5-6,CASSRGYEQYF,TGTGCCAGCAGCCGGGGCTACGAGCAGTACTTC
TRBD1,TRBJ1-4,14,.,TRBV5-8,CASSWDRGGEKLFF,TGTGCCAGCAGCTGGGACAGGGGAGGAGAAAAACTGTTTTTT
.,TRBJ2-1,17,.,TRBV7-8,CASSPGGRYAANNEQFF,TGTGCCAGCAGCCCTGGAGGGAGATACGCGGCGAACAATGAGCAGTTCTTC
TRBD2,TRBJ2-1,17,.,TRBV19,CASSRGLAGASYNEQFF,TGTGCCAGTAGTAGGGGACTAGCGGGAGCATCCTACAATGAGCAGTTCTTC
TRBD1,TRBJ1-1,14,.,TRBV28,CASRKLTGVAEAFF,TGTGCCAGCAGAAAGTTAACAGGGGTGGCTGAAGCTTTCTTT
.,TRBJ1-1,12,.,TRBV6-2/TRBV6-3,CASSSQGTEAFF,TGTGCCAGCAGTTCACAGGGTACTGAAGCTTTCTTT
.,TRBJ2-2,17,.,TRBV13,CASSPDPLVTLSGELFF,TGTGCCAGCAGCCCCGACCCCTTAGTGACTCTTTCGGGGGAGCTGTTTTTT
TRBD2,TRBJ2-7,15,.,TRBV6-5,CASRGTSGRRYEQYF,TGTGCCAGCAGGGGGACTAGCGGGAGAAGGTACGAGCAGTACTTC
.,TRBJ2-1,12,.,TRBV4-3,CASSQGPFEQFF,TGCGCCAGCAGCCAAGGTCCATTTGAGCAGTTCTTC
.,TRBJ2-1,12,.,TRBV12-3/TRBV12-4,CASSFGELGQFF,TGTGCCAGCAGTTTTGGAGAGTTAGGGCAGTTCTTC
TRBD1,TRBJ2-2,18,.,TRBV27,CASSPRARQGADTGELFF,TGTGCCAGCAGCCCGAGAGCCCGACAGGGCGCGGACACCGGGGAGCTGTTTTTT
.,TRBJ2-6,15,.,TRBV6-2/TRBV6-3,CASSYAGIRANVLTF,TGTGCCAGCAGTTATGCAGGAATTAGGGCCAACGTCCTGACTTTC
.,TRBJ2-7,14,.,TRBV3-1/TRBV3-2,CASTIAQGTDEQYF,TGTGCCAGCACCATCGCACAGGGTACCGACGAGCAGTACTTC
.,TRBJ1-5,14,.,TRBV7-8,CASSLVLSNQPQHF,TGTGCCAGCAGCTTAGTTCTTAGCAATCAGCCCCAGCATTTT
TRBD2,TRBJ2-2,14,.,TRBV10-2,CASRLAGGQGELFF,TGCGCCAGCAGGCTAGCGGGAGGGCAAGGGGAGCTGTTTTTT
TRBD1,TRBJ2-6,18,.,TRBV24-1,CATSDSGTGNSGANVLTF,TGTGCCACCAGTGATTCCGGGACAGGCAACTCTGGGGCCAACGTCCTGACTTTC
TRBD1,TRBJ1-5,15,.,TRBV5-6,CASSSDRGLNQPQHF,TGTGCCAGCAGCTCCGACAGGGGGCTAAATCAGCCCCAGCATTTT
TRBD1,TRBJ1-2,13,.,TRBV24-1,CATDDGQGYGYTF,TGTGCCACCGATGACGGACAGGGGTATGGCTACACCTTC
.,TRBJ2-1,15,once,TRBV7-2,CASSLARDFYNEQFF,TGTGCCAGCAGCTTAGCGAGGGACTTTTACAATGAGCAGTTCTTC
TRBD1,TRBJ2-1,13,.,TRBV19,CASSMDRGYEQFF,TGTGCCAGTAGTATGGACAGGGGTTATGAGCAGTTCTTC
.,TRBJ2-7,14,.,TRBV5-1,CASSLSGAPYEQYF,TGCGCCAGCAGCTTGTCAGGCGCTCCCTACGAGCAGTACTTC
.,TRBJ1-5,14,.,TRBV4-1,CASSQGELNQPQHF,TGCGCCAGCAGCCAGGGAGAACTGAATCAGCCCCAGCATTTT
.,TRBJ1-5,14,.,TRBV6-6,CASSQGIGNQPQHF,TGTGCCAGCAGCCAGGGAATAGGCAATCAGCCCCAGCATTTT
.,TRBJ2-1,11,.,TRBV6-5,CASSPGNEQFF,TGTGCCAGCAGTCCGGGCAATGAGCAGTTCTTC
.,TRBJ1-1,14,.,TRBV9,CATADVGLYTEAFF,TGTGCCACCGCCGACGTGGGGCTCTACACTGAAGCTTTCTTT
.,TRBJ2-5,12,.,TRBV29-1,CSVLQGEVTQYF,TGCAGCGTACTACAGGGAGAGGTGACCCAGTACTTC
TRBD2,TRBJ2-5,17,.,TRBV7-8,CASSPIKGGLAPETQYF,TGTGCCAGCAGTCCGATCAAAGGGGGACTAGCGCCGGAGACCCAGTACTTC